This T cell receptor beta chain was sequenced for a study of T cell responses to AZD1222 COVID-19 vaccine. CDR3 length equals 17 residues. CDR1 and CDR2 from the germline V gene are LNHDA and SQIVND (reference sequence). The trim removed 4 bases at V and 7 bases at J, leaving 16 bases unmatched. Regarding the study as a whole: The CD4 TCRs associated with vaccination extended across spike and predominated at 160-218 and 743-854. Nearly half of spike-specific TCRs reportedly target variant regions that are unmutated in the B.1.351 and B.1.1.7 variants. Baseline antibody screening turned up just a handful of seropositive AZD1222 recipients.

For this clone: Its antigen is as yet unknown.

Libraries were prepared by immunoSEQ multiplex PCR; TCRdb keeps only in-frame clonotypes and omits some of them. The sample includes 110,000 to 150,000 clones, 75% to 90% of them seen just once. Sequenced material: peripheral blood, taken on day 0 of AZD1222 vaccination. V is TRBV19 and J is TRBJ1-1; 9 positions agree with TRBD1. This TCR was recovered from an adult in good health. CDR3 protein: CASSTFWTGASKREAFF. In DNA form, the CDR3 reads TGTGCCAGTAGTACCTTCTGGACAGGGGCCTCGAAGCGTGAAGCTTTCTTT.